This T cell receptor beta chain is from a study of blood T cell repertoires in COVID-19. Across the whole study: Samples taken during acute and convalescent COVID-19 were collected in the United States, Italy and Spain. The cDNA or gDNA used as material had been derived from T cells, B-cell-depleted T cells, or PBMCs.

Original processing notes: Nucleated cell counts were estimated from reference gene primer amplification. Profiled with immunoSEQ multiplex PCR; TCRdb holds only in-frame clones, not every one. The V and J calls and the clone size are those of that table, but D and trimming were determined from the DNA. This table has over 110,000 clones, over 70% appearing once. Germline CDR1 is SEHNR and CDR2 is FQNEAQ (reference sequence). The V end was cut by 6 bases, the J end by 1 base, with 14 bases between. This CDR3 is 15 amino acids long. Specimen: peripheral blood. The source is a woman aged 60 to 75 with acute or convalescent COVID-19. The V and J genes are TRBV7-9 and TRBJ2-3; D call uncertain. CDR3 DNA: TGTGCCAGCAGACGAGGCCCGCTTGGCACAGATACGCAGTATTTT. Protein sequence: CASRRGPLGTDTQYF. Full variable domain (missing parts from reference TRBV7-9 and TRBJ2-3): DTGVSQNPRHKITKRGQNVTFRCDPISEHNRLYWYRQTLGQGPEFLTYFQNEAQLEKSRLLSDRFSAERPKGSFSTLEIQRTEQGDSAMYLCASRRGPLGTDTQYFGPGTRLTVL.